The rows below give T cell receptor beta chains drawn from one sample of a study of blood T cell repertoires in COVID-19. Sequencing used immunoSEQ multiplex PCR; TCRdb keeps in-frame clones, though not all of them. Here the sample spans over 250,000 clones, about nine tenths being singletons. What was sequenced was peripheral blood. The source of these receptors is a man between 45 and 60 years old with acute or convalescent COVID-19. Each CDR3 is given with its conserved first and last residue. Each record gives: CDR3 protein, V gene, J gene.

CDR3aa: CASSVGDSYEQYF
v_gene: TRBV9
j_gene: TRBJ2-7

CDR3aa: CASSLSQGGDTEAFF
v_gene: TRBV4-1
j_gene: TRBJ1-1

CDR3aa: CASTPPAGGPETQYF
v_gene: TRBV7-2
j_gene: TRBJ2-5

CDR3aa: CASSQGAGYGYTF
v_gene: TRBV2
j_gene: TRBJ1-2

CDR3aa: CASSLRGLYGYTF
v_gene: TRBV27
j_gene: TRBJ1-2

CDR3aa: CASSDEGYEQYF
v_gene: TRBV12-3/TRBV12-4
j_gene: TRBJ2-7

CDR3aa: CASSQVGIAGGRADTQYF
v_gene: TRBV4-2
j_gene: TRBJ2-3

CDR3aa: CASSVVDRYWDTQYF
v_gene: TRBV9
j_gene: TRBJ2-3

CDR3aa: CASSEGLNSPLHF
v_gene: TRBV7-2
j_gene: TRBJ1-6

CDR3aa: CSVDRRDSNTEAFF
v_gene: TRBV29-1
j_gene: TRBJ1-1

CDR3aa: CASSQAGHSYNSPLHF
v_gene: TRBV4-1
j_gene: TRBJ1-6

CDR3aa: CASSRTSGAYQETQYF
v_gene: TRBV11-3
j_gene: TRBJ2-5

CDR3aa: CASSLGTGGTINSPLHF
v_gene: TRBV5-1
j_gene: TRBJ1-6

CDR3aa: CAWSVHRAGYTF
v_gene: TRBV30
j_gene: TRBJ1-2

CDR3aa: CAWGGNLSEAFF
v_gene: TRBV30
j_gene: TRBJ1-1

CDR3aa: CASSLPSGGGQETQYF
v_gene: TRBV4-1
j_gene: TRBJ2-5

CDR3aa: CASSPFRGGKNIQYF
v_gene: TRBV7-3
j_gene: TRBJ2-4

CDR3aa: CASSARQSGEQYF
v_gene: TRBV10-2
j_gene: TRBJ2-7

CDR3aa: CASSSLASGSYEQYF
v_gene: TRBV5-1
j_gene: TRBJ2-7

CDR3aa: CASSVGYEQFF
v_gene: TRBV9
j_gene: TRBJ2-1

CDR3aa: CASSPAGTRYNEQFF
v_gene: TRBV7-2
j_gene: TRBJ2-1

CDR3aa: CASSQQGLSNQPQHF
v_gene: TRBV4-1
j_gene: TRBJ1-5

CDR3aa: CASSGFDEQYF
v_gene: TRBV2
j_gene: TRBJ2-7

CDR3aa: CSVETPGVDYGYTF
v_gene: TRBV29-1
j_gene: TRBJ1-2

CDR3aa: CAWSQGSTIYF
v_gene: TRBV30
j_gene: TRBJ1-3

CDR3aa: CASSIAPGQEQYF
v_gene: TRBV19
j_gene: TRBJ2-7

CDR3aa: CSVDQGDTGELFF
v_gene: TRBV29-1
j_gene: TRBJ2-2

CDR3aa: CASSQAGVWAEAFF
v_gene: TRBV7-9
j_gene: TRBJ1-1

CDR3aa: CASSAGEGQANTEAFF
v_gene: TRBV25-1
j_gene: TRBJ1-1

CDR3aa: CASKEEGSYNEQFF
v_gene: TRBV19
j_gene: TRBJ2-1

CDR3aa: CSATSPEAFF
v_gene: TRBV20-1
j_gene: TRBJ1-1

CDR3aa: CAPEQGTGENYEQYF
v_gene: TRBV23-1
j_gene: TRBJ2-7

CDR3aa: CASSLGSGGRGEQFF
v_gene: TRBV7-9
j_gene: TRBJ2-1

CDR3aa: CASSFWDTNQPQHF
v_gene: TRBV7-9
j_gene: TRBJ1-5

CDR3aa: CASKRDSSYEQYF
v_gene: TRBV12-3/TRBV12-4
j_gene: TRBJ2-7

CDR3aa: CASSPGGMSSYNSPLHF
v_gene: TRBV3-1/TRBV3-2
j_gene: TRBJ1-6

CDR3aa: CASSVGQGYTYEQYF
v_gene: TRBV9
j_gene: TRBJ2-7

CDR3aa: CASSQSWVEGYEQYF
v_gene: TRBV3-1/TRBV3-2
j_gene: TRBJ2-7

CDR3aa: CASSVVASGGPGEETQYF
v_gene: TRBV9
j_gene: TRBJ2-5

CDR3aa: CASSFFRGTEAFF
v_gene: TRBV5-5
j_gene: TRBJ1-1

CDR3aa: CASSFDGVSSYEQYF
v_gene: TRBV28
j_gene: TRBJ2-7

CDR3aa: CASSTTSAGGTEAFF
v_gene: TRBV19
j_gene: TRBJ1-1